The sequence of this T cell receptor (beta chain) was determined in a study of blood T cell repertoires in COVID-19. The CDR3 runs 15 residues. Germline CDR1 SSHAT, CDR2 FNYEAQ (reference sequence). Under the authors' procedure: The authors estimated nucleated cell counts from reference gene primer amplification. The repertoire was sequenced with immunoSEQ multiplex PCR; TCRdb's copy has only in-frame clones and lacks some. The DNA was the basis for D and trimming; V, J and clone size are from that table. Of roughly 93,000 clones in the sample, 87% were seen once. On this clone itself: Its ends do not fully match the called genes, so a read error is possible.

The gene calls are TRBV7-7 and TRBJ2-3, with 10 bases aligning to TRBD1. The receptor's source is a human donor in a cohort sampled during active COVID-19. Sequenced sample: peripheral blood. CDR3 nucleotides: TGTGCTAGCAGCCCAGACAGGGGGCGCATCGATACGCAGTATTTT. It is translated as CASSPDRGRIDTQYF.